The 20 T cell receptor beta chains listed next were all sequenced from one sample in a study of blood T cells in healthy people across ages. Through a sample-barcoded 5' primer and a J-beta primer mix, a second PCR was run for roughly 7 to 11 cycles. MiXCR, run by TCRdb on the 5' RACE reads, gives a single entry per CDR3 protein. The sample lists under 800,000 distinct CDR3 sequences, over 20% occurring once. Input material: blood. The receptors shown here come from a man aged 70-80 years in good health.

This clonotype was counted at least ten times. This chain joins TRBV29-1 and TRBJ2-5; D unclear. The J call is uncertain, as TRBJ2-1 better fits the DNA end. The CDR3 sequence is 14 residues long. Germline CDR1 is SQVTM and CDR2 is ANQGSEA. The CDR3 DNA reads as TGCAGCGTTGAACACGCCGGAGATCTGGTAGAGCAGTTCTTC. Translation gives CSVEHAGDLVEQFF.

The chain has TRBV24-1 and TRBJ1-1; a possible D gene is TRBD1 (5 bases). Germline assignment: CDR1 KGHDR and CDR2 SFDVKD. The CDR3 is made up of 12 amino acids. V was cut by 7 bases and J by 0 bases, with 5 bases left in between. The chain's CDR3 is CATRGVNTEAFF. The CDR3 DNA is TGTGCCACCAGGGGGGTGAACACTGAAGCTTTCTTT.

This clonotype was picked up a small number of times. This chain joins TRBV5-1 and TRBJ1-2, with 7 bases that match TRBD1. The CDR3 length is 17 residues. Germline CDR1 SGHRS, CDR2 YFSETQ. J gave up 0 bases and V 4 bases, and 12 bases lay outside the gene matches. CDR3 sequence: CASSDKGRQGPNYGYTF. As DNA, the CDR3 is TGCGCCAGCAGCGATAAGGGCAGACAGGGACCTAACTATGGCTACACCTTC.

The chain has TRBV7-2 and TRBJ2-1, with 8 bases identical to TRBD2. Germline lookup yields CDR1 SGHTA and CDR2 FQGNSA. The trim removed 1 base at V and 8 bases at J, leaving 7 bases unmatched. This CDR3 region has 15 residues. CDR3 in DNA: TGTGCCAGCAGCTTAGAGGGACTAGGTGGCTATGAGCAGTTCTTC. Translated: CASSLEGLGGYEQFF.

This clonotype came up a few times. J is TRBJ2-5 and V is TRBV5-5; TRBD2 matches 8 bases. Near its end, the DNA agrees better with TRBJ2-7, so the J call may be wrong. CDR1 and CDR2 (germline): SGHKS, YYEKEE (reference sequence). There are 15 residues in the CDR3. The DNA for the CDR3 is TGTGCCAGCAGCTTGTTTGCGGGAGGTACCTACGAGCAGTACTTC. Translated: CASSLFAGGTYEQYF.

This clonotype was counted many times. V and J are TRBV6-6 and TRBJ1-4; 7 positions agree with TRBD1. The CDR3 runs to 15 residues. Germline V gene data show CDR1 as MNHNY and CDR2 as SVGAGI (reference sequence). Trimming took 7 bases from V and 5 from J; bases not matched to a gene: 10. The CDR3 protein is CASKGGGQINEKLFF. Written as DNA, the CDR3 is TGTGCCAGCAAGGGGGGGGGACAGATAAATGAAAAACTGTTTTTT.

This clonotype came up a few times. The CDR3 sequence: CSVDSANTQYF. In nucleotides, the CDR3 is TGCAGCGTTGATAGCGCAAATACGCAGTATTTT. The chain joins TRBV29-1 to TRBJ2-3; D might be TRBD2 (5 bases). The CDR3 totals 11 residues. Trimming removed 3 bases at V and 7 bases at J, with 8 bases between. CDR1 is SQVTM, CDR2 ANQGSEA, per germline.

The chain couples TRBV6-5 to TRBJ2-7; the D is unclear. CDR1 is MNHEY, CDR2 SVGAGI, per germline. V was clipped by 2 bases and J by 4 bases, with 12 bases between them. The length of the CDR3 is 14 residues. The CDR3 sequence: CASSYGSGAYEQYF. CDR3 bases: TGTGCCAGCAGTTACGGGTCAGGCGCTTACGAGCAGTACTTC.

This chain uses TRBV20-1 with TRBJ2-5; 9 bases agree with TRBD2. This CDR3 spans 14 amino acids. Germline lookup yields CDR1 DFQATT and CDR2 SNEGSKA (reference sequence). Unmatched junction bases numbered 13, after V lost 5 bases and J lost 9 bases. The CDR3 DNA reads TGCAGTGCTCCCCAAGCGGGAGGCCCCCCCTCCCAGTACTTC. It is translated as CSAPQAGGPPSQYF.

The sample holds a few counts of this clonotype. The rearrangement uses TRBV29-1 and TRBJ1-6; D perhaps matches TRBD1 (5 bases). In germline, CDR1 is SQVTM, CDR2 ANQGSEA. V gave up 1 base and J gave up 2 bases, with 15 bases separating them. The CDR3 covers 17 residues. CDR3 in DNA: TGCAGCGTTGAAGTGTTTCAAAGGGGCACCTATAATTCACCCCTCCACTTT. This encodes CSVEVFQRGTYNSPLHF. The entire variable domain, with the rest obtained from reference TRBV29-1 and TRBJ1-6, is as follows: SAVISQKPSRDICQRGTSLTIQCQVDSQVTMMFWYRQQPGQSLTLIATANQGSEATYESGFVIDKFPISRPNLTFSTLTVSNMSPEDSSIYLCSVEVFQRGTYNSPLHFGNGTRLTVT.

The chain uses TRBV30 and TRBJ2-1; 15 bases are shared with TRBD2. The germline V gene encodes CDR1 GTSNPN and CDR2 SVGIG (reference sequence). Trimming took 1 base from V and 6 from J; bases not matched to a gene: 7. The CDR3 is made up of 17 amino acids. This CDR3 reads CAWSAGLAGGWGNEQFF. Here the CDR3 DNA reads TGTGCCTGGAGTGCGGGACTAGCGGGAGGTTGGGGCAATGAGCAGTTCTTC.

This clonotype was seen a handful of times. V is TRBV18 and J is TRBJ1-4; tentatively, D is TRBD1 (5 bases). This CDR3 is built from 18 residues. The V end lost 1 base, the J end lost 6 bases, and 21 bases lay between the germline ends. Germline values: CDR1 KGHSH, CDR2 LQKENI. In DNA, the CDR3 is TGTGCCAGCTCACCACGTCCCCCCACGGGGGATTACGATGAAAAACTGTTTTTT. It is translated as CASSPRPPTGDYDEKLFF.

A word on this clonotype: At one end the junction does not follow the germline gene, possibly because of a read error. The CDR3 region has the DNA TGCGCCAGCAGCCTCGGGACAGCCGCAACCAATGAAAAACTGTTTTTT. Amino acid sequence: CASSLGTAATNEKLFF. The rearrangement uses TRBV5-1 and TRBJ1-4, with TRBD1 identical over 7 bases. Germline CDR1 reads SGHRS; CDR2 reads YFSETQ. The CDR3 length is 16 residues.

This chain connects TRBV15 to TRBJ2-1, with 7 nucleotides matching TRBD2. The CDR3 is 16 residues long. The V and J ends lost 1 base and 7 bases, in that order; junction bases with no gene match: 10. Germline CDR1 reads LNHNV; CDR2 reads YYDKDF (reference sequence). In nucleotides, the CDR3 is TGTGCCACCAGCAGAGTACTGAGCGGGACGGGGAATGAGCAGTTCTTC. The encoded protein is CATSRVLSGTGNEQFF. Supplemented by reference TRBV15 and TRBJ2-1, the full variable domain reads DAMVIQNPRYQVTQFGKPVTLSCSQTLNHNVMYWYQQKSSQAPKLLFHYYDKDFNNEADTPDNFQSRRPNTSFCFLDIRSPGLGDTAMYLCATSRVLSGTGNEQFFGPGTRLTVL.

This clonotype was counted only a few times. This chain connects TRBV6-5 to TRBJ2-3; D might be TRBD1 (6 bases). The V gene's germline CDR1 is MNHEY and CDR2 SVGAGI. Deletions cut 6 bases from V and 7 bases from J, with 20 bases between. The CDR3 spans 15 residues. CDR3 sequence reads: CASRARGFDLNTQYF. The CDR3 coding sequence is TGTGCCAGCAGAGCTAGGGGGTTCGATCTGAATACGCAGTATTTT.

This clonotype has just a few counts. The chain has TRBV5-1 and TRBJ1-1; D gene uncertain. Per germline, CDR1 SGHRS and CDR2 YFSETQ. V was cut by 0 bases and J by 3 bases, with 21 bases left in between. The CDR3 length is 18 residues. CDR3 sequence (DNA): TGCGCCAGCAGCTTGGGAGGAGGTCAGGTCATAGTTCACACTGAAGCTTTCTTT. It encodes CASSLGGGQVIVHTEAFF.

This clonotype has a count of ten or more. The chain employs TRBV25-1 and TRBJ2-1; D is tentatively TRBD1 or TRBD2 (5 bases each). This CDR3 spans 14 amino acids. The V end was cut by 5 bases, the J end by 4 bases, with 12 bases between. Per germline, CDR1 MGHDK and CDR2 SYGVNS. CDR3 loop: CASSRGGGYNEQFF. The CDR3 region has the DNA TGTGCCAGCAGTAGGGGCGGAGGTTACAATGAGCAGTTCTTC. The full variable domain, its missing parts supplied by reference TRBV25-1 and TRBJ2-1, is EADIYQTPRYLVIGTGKKITLECSQTMGHDKMYWYQQDPGMELHLIHYSYGVNSTEKGDLSSESTVSRIRTEHFPLTLESARPSHTSQYLCASSRGGGYNEQFFGPGTRLTVL.

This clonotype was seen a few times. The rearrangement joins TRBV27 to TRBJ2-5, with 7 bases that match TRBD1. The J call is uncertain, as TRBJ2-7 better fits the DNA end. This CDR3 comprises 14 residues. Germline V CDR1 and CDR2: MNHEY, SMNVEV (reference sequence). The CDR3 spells CASSLTGSGGEQYF. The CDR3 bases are TGTGCCAGCAGTTTGACAGGGAGTGGGGGCGAGCAGTACTTC.

CDR3 region: CASSVAAGVGVEQYF. As DNA, the CDR3 is TGTGCCAGCAGCGTAGCGGCGGGAGTTGGGGTTGAGCAGTACTTC. The gene calls are TRBV9 and TRBJ2-5; 7 bases fit TRBD2. Germline loops: CDR1 SGDLS, CDR2 YYNGEE. V shed 0 bases and J 11 bases; nucleotides not matched to a gene: 13. The CDR3 has 15 residues.

In nucleotides, the CDR3 is TGCAGTGCTAGAGATCAAGGGGGGCAGGCTTTCTTT. Encoded protein: CSARDQGGQAFF. The J gene is TRBJ1-1, the V gene TRBV20-1; weak D call: TRBD1 (6 bases). This CDR3 has 12 amino acids. The V end lost 0 bases, the J end lost 11 bases, and 13 bases lay between the germline ends. Germline V gene sequence: CDR1 DFQATT, CDR2 SNEGSKA (reference sequence).